The 15 T cell receptor beta chains below were found in one sample sequenced in a study of response to subunit inactivated influenza vaccine. In TCRdb, the RT-PCR reads were re-called with MiXCR into one record per CDR3 protein. Here the sample spans approximately 700,000 distinct CDR3 sequences, 15% to 18% being singletons. The specimen was PBMCs from blood, collected about 11 days after vaccination. The receptor source for this set is a man aged 45-65 years who received an inactivated influenza vaccine.

This clonotype was recorded a few times. The V call is TRBV28, the J call TRBJ1-3, with D possibly matching TRBD1 (5 bases). The CDR3 is made up of 13 amino acids. Per the germline V gene, CDR1 is MDHEN and CDR2 is SYDVKM. V shed 6 bases and J shed 4 bases, with 10 bases lying between them. The CDR3 region is CASRRHRGNTIYF. In DNA, the CDR3 is TGTGCCAGCAGGCGTCACAGGGGAAACACCATATATTTT. The complete variable domain, with remaining parts taken from reference TRBV28 and TRBJ1-3, reads DVKVTQSSRYLVKRTGEKVFLECVQDMDHENMFWYRQDPGLGLRLIYFSYDVKMKEKGDIPEGYSVSREKKERFSLILESASTNQTSMYLCASRRHRGNTIYFGEGSWLTVV.

The V call is TRBV4-3, the J call TRBJ2-1, with 8 bases lining up with TRBD2. Losses at the gene ends were 0 bases for V and 3 bases for J; bases not matched to a gene: 4. There are 16 residues in the CDR3. Germline V gene data show CDR1 as LGHNA and CDR2 as YSLEER. CDR3 sequence reads: CASSQDDGGVYNEQFF. The CDR3 coding sequence is TGCGCCAGCAGCCAAGATGACGGGGGGGTCTACAATGAGCAGTTCTTC.

This clonotype was seen a few times. The chain combines TRBV4-2 with TRBJ2-2; perhaps TRBD2 as D (5 bases). V was clipped by 2 bases and J by 5 bases, with 30 bases between them. The germline CDR1 and CDR2 sequences are LGHNA and YNFKEQ. The CDR3 sequence is 21 residues long. CDR3 in DNA: TGTGCCAGCAGCCAAATTCTCGTTCGGAGTAGCGCCCGAACAAGAACCGGGGAGCTGTTTTTT. The encoded protein is CASSQILVRSSARTRTGELFF.

J is TRBJ1-4 and V is TRBV15, with D hard to call. The CDR3 is 15 amino acids. The germline CDR1 and CDR2 sequences are LNHNV and YYDKDF (reference sequence). The germline V and J ends were trimmed by 0 bases and 8 bases, with 13 bases remaining between them. The DNA for the CDR3 is TGTGCCACCAGCAGAGATCGGCAGAATTACGAAAAACTGTTTTTT. It translates to CATSRDRQNYEKLFF.

This clonotype has only one observation. Relative to the germline gene, one junction end is altered; a read error may explain this. This chain uses TRBV12-3 or TRBV12-4 with TRBJ2-4, with TRBD1 matching over 7 bases. The CDR3 extends over 16 amino acids. In nucleotides, the CDR3 is TGTGCCAGCAGCCCCAGGGGGTGGGCTATAAAAAACAGTCAGTACTTC. Its translation: CASSPRGWAIKNSQYF.

The chain has TRBV4-3 and TRBJ1-2; D uncertain. V shed 0 bases and J shed 0 bases, with 14 bases lying between them. The CDR3 consists of 17 residues. From germline, CDR1 is LGHNA and CDR2 YSLEER. The CDR3 is CASSQDVLRFSNYGYTF. The CDR3 DNA follows: TGCGCCAGCAGCCAAGACGTATTACGATTCTCTAACTATGGCTACACCTTC.

This clonotype has at least ten counts. This sequence joins TRBV4-1 and TRBJ2-1, with TRBD1 matching over 8 bases. Germline loops: CDR1 MGHRA, CDR2 YSYEKL. Unmatched junction bases numbered 10, after V lost 0 bases and J lost 6 bases. The CDR3 has 17 residues. This CDR3 is CASSQDLGQGARNEQFF. The CDR3 bases are TGCGCCAGCAGCCAAGATCTTGGGCAGGGGGCGCGCAATGAGCAGTTCTTC.

The V and J genes are TRBV20-1 and TRBJ2-1; 8 bases are a match to TRBD2. This CDR3 has 15 residues. Germline V gene lookup returns CDR1 DFQATT and CDR2 SNEGSKA (reference sequence). V shed 0 bases and J 7 bases; nucleotides not matched to a gene: 8. The chain's CDR3 is CSARDGSGGYNEQFF. The CDR3 nucleotides are TGCAGTGCTAGAGATGGGAGCGGGGGTTATAATGAGCAGTTCTTC.

The rearrangement uses TRBV7-1 and TRBJ2-1; 9 bases match TRBD2. TRBV7-1 is filed as an ORF, its function uncertain. This CDR3 comprises 17 residues. Germline trimming cut 9 bases from V and 5 bases from J; bases unmatched to any gene: 17. The CDR3 bases are TGTGCCAGGGGCCCTGGACTAGCGCCATTCCTCCACAATGAGCAGTTCTTC. Its translation is CARGPGLAPFLHNEQFF.

The genes are TRBV28 and TRBJ2-3, with 9 bases that match TRBD2. V gave up 2 bases and J gave up 0 bases; unmatched junction bases: 9. The CDR3 covers 18 residues. Looked up from germline, CDR1 is MDHEN and CDR2 is SYDVKM. In DNA form, the CDR3 reads TGTGCCAGCAGTTTACCGACCCAGACTAGCGGTAGCACAGATACGCAGTATTTT. Amino acid sequence: CASSLPTQTSGSTDTQYF. Supplemented by reference TRBV28 and TRBJ2-3, the full variable domain reads DVKVTQSSRYLVKRTGEKVFLECVQDMDHENMFWYRQDPGLGLRLIYFSYDVKMKEKGDIPEGYSVSREKKERFSLILESASTNQTSMYLCASSLPTQTSGSTDTQYFGPGTRLTVL.

This clonotype was observed a few times. The chain combines TRBV20-1 with TRBJ2-1, with 16 bases identical to TRBD2. Germline CDR1 DFQATT, CDR2 SNEGSKA (reference sequence). There are 18 residues in the CDR3. V shed 3 bases and J 0 bases; nucleotides not matched to a gene: 5. In nucleotides, the CDR3 is TGCAGTGCTAGCTCGGGACTAGCGGGGGGGAGCTCCTACAATGAGCAGTTCTTC. This translates into CSASSGLAGGSSYNEQFF.

This clonotype was seen a handful of times. This sequence may be a read error, since a much larger clone differs from it by one base. The chain recombines TRBV7-9 with TRBJ2-7; 9 nucleotides agree with TRBD1. The V and J ends lost 5 bases and 1 base, in that order; junction bases with no gene match: 6. Germline V gene lookup returns CDR1 SEHNR and CDR2 FQNEAQ (reference sequence). The CDR3 has 15 amino acids. DNA of the CDR3: TGTGCCAGCAGCGCCGGGACAGGGAGGTCCTACGAGCAGTACTTC. It codes for CASSAGTGRSYEQYF.

The chain has TRBV24-1 and TRBJ2-3; TRBD1 aligns across 8 bases. Trimming removed 3 bases from V and 0 bases from J; junction bases left unmatched: 7. CDR1 is KGHDR, CDR2 SFDVKD, per germline. The CDR3 is 17 residues long. The CDR3 loop reads CATSDLPGQESTDTQYF. Here the CDR3 DNA reads TGTGCCACCAGTGATCTGCCGGGACAGGAGAGCACAGATACGCAGTATTTT.

This clonotype occurred a few times. V is TRBV10-3 and J is TRBJ1-3, with 7 bases lining up with TRBD1. With V trimmed by 6 bases and J by 2 bases, 4 bases remained unmatched. CDR1 is ENHRY, CDR2 SYGVKD, per germline. This CDR3 is built from 14 residues. The CDR3 region has the DNA TGTGCCATCAGATCGACAGGGCCTGGAAACACCATATATTTT. Translating gives CAIRSTGPGNTIYF.

This clonotype has just a few counts. The chain recombines TRBV6-1 with TRBJ2-5; D may be TRBD1 (7 bases). CDR1 and CDR2 (germline): MNHNS, SASEGT. The CDR3 is 14 amino acids. V lost 4 bases, J lost 7 bases, and 16 bases lay in between. The CDR3: CASSAAGGLGTQYF. The CDR3 DNA is TGTGCCAGCAGTGCTGCAGGGGGGTTAGGGACCCAGTACTTC.